What follows is one TCR beta chain and its context. Antigen unknown. V was trimmed by 6 bases and J by 9 bases, leaving 20 bases between them. There are 14 residues in the CDR3. The germline V gene has CDR1 MNHEY and CDR2 SVGAGI. The record originates from a study of OX40 agonist ivuxolimab in advanced cancers. Study-level information: An agonistic human IgG2 monoclonal antibody against OX40 (CD134) was given.

Some clones are missing from TCRdb's copy, which holds only in-frame ones; the method was immunoSEQ multiplex PCR. The repertoire includes about 60,000 clones, more than 80% of them detected once, and under 2.5% sits in the top ten. Study findings and constraints: The authors also found low normalized T-cell clonal expansion in some nonresponders.

This sequence originates from an adult with an advanced solid tumor such as melanoma, head and neck, liver or kidney cancer. This chain uses TRBV6-5 with TRBJ1-1; D remains ambiguous. Material: CD4+ or CD8+ T cells sorted from blood, obtained in a trial of the OX40 agonist ivuxolimab. The CDR3 region has the DNA TGTGCCAGCAGCCCCACGCGGGAAGCACAGAAAGCTTTCTTT. This gives the protein CASSPTREAQKAFF.